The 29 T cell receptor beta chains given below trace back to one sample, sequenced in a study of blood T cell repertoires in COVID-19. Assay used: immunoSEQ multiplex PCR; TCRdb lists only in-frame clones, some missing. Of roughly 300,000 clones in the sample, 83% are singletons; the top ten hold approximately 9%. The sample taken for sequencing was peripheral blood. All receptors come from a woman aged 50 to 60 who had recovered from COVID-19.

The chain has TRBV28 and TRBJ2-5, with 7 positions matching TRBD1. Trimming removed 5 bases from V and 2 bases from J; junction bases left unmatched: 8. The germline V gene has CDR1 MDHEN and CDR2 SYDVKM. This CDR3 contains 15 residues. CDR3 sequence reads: CASSNRDSVQETQYF. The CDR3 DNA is TGTGCCAGCAGTAACCGGGACAGCGTACAAGAGACCCAGTACTTC.

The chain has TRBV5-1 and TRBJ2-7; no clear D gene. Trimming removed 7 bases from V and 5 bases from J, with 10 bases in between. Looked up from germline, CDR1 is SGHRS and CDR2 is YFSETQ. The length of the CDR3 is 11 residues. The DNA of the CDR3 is TGCGCCAGCCGAGACTGGCACGAGCAGTACTTC. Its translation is CASRDWHEQYF.

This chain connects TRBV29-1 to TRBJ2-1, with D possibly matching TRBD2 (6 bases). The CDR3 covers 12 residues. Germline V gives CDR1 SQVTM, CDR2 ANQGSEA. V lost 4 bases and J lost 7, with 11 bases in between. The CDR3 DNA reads TGCAGCGTTGCACCTGGAGGGAATGAGCAGTTCTTC. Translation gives CSVAPGGNEQFF.

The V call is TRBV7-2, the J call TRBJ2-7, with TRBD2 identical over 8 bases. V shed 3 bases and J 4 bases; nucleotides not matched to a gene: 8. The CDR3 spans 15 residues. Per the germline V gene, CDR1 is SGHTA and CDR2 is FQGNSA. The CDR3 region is CASSLRAGGSYEQYF. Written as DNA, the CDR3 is TGTGCCAGCAGCTTGCGGGCGGGGGGATCGTACGAGCAGTACTTC.

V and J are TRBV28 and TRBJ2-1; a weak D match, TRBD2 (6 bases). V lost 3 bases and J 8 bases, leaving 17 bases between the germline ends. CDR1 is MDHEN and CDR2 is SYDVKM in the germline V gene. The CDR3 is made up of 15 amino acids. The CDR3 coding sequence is TGTGCCAGCAGTTTCACTAGCCGGATTTACGATGAGCAGTTCTTC. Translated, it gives CASSFTSRIYDEQFF. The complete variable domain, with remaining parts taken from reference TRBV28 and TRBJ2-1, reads DVKVTQSSRYLVKRTGEKVFLECVQDMDHENMFWYRQDPGLGLRLIYFSYDVKMKEKGDIPEGYSVSREKKERFSLILESASTNQTSMYLCASSFTSRIYDEQFFGPGTRLTVL.

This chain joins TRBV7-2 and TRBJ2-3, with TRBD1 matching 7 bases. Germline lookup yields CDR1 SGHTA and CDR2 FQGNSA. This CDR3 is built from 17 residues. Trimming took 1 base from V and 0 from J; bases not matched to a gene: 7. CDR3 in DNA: TGTGCCAGCAGCTTAGAAACCGGGACAGTTAGCACAGATACGCAGTATTTT. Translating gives CASSLETGTVSTDTQYF.

CDR3 loop: CASSTTGGPDTQYF. DNA for the CDR3: TGTGCCAGCAGCACCACAGGGGGCCCAGATACGCAGTATTTT. V and J are TRBV7-2 and TRBJ2-3; 9 bases are shared with TRBD1. The CDR3 has 14 residues. Germline V gene sequence: CDR1 SGHTA, CDR2 FQGNSA. The trim removed 5 bases at V and 4 bases at J, leaving 4 bases unmatched.

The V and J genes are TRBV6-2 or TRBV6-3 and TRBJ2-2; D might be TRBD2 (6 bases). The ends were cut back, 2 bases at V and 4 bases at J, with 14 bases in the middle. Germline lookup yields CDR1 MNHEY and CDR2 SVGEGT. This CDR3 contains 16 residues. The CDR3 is CASSYGRGFGTGELFF. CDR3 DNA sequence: TGTGCCAGCAGTTACGGTCGGGGGTTTGGCACCGGGGAGCTGTTTTTT.

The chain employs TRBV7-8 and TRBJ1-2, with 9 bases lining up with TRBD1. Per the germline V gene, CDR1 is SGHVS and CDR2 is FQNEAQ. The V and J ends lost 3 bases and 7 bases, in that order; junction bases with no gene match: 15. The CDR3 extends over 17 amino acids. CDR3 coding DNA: TGTGCCAGCAGCTTCTCCGCTACAGGGGGCGCCTCGGGTGGCTACACCTTC. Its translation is CASSFSATGGASGGYTF. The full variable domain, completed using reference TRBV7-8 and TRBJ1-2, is GAGVSQSPRYKVAKRGQDVALRCDPISGHVSLFWYQQALGQGPEFLTYFQNEAQLDKSGLPSDRFFAERPEGSVSTLKIQRTQQEDSAVYLCASSFSATGGASGGYTFGSGTRLTVV.

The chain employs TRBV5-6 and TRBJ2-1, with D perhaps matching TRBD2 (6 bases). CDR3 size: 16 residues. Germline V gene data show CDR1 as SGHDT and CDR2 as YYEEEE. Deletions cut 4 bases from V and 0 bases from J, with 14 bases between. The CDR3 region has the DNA TGTGCCAGCAGCCCGGTCGGGGGAAGCTCCTACAATGAGCAGTTCTTC. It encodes CASSPVGGSSYNEQFF. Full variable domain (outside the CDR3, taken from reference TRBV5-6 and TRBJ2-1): DAGVTQSPTHLIKTRGQQVTLRCSPKSGHDTVSWYQQALGQGPQFIFQYYEEEERQRGNFPDRFSGHQFPNYSSELNVNALLLGDSALYLCASSPVGGSSYNEQFFGPGTRLTVL.

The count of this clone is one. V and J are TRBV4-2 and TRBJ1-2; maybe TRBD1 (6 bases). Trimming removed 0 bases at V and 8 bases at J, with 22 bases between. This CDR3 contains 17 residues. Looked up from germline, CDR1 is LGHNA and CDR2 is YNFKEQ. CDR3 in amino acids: CASSQDSGAPPPRGYTF. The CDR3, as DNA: TGTGCCAGCAGCCAAGATTCAGGGGCCCCCCCTCCCAGGGGCTACACCTTC.

In DNA, the CDR3 is TGTGCCAGCAGTTTGAATGTTAACAGGGGCTACGAGCAGTACTTC. This encodes CASSLNVNRGYEQYF. J is TRBJ2-7 and V is TRBV27; 7 bases agree with TRBD1. V gave up 3 bases and J gave up 3 bases; unmatched junction bases: 8. The CDR3 contains 15 residues. CDR1 and CDR2 (germline): MNHEY, SMNVEV (reference sequence).

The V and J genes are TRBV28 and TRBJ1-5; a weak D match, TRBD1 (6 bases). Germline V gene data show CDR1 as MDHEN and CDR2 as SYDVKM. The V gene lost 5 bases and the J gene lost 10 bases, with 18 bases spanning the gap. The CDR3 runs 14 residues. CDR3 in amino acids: CASSRRQDGHPQHF. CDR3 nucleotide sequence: TGTGCCAGCAGTCGCCGACAGGACGGGCACCCCCAGCATTTT.

Written as DNA, the CDR3 is TGTGCCAGCAGCTTAGGTAGGATAGGAGGCAATCAGCCCCAGCATTTT. This gives the protein CASSLGRIGGNQPQHF. This chain uses TRBV7-9 with TRBJ1-5; no reliable D call. Germline CDR1 SEHNR, CDR2 FQNEAQ (reference sequence). Trimming took off 1 base at V and 2 bases at J, with 12 bases between the two ends. The CDR3 is made up of 16 amino acids. Full variable domain (rest looked up from reference TRBV7-9 and TRBJ1-5): DTGVSQNPRHKITKRGQNVTFRCDPISEHNRLYWYRQTLGQGPEFLTYFQNEAQLEKSRLLSDRFSAERPKGSFSTLEIQRTEQGDSAMYLCASSLGRIGGNQPQHFGDGTRLSIL.

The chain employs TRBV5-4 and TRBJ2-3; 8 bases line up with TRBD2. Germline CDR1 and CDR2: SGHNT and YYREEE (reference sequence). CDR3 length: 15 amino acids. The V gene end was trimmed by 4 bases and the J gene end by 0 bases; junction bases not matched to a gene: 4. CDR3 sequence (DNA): TGTGCCAGCAGCATCGGACTAGCTAGCACAGATACGCAGTATTTT. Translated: CASSIGLASTDTQYF.

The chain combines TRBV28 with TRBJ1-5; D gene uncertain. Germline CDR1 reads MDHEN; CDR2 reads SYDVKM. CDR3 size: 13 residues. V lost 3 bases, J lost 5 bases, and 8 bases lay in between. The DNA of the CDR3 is TGTGCCAGCAGTTTTGCGGGCGATCAGCCCCAGCATTTT. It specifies CASSFAGDQPQHF. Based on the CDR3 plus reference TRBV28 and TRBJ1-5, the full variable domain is DVKVTQSSRYLVKRTGEKVFLECVQDMDHENMFWYRQDPGLGLRLIYFSYDVKMKEKGDIPEGYSVSREKKERFSLILESASTNQTSMYLCASSFAGDQPQHFGDGTRLSIL.

The chain's CDR3 is CASSGSDRGFENTEAFF. CDR3 bases: TGTGCCAGCAGCGGCTCCGACAGGGGGTTTGAGAACACTGAAGCTTTCTTT. This chain links TRBV9 with TRBJ1-1; 9 nucleotides agree with TRBD1. Germline V gene data show CDR1 as SGDLS and CDR2 as YYNGEE. This CDR3 is 17 amino acids long. V shed 3 bases, J shed 1 base, and the junction held 10 bases outside the gene matches.

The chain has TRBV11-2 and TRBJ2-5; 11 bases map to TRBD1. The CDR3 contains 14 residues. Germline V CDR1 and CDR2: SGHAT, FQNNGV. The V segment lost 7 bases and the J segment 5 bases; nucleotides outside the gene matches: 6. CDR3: CASIGQGAGETQYF. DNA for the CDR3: TGTGCCAGCATTGGACAGGGGGCAGGGGAGACCCAGTACTTC.

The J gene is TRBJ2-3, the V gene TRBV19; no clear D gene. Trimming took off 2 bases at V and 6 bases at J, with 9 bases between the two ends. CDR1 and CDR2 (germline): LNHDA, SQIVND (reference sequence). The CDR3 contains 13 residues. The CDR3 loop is CASSIISPDTQYF. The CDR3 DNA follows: TGTGCCAGTAGTATAATCTCCCCGGATACGCAGTATTTT.

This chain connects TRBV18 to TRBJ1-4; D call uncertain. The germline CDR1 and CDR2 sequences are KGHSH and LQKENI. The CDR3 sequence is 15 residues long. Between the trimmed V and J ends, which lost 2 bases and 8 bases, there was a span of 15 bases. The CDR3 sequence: CASSPGATLEEKLFF. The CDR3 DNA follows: TGTGCCAGCTCACCAGGTGCTACATTGGAGGAAAAACTGTTTTTT.

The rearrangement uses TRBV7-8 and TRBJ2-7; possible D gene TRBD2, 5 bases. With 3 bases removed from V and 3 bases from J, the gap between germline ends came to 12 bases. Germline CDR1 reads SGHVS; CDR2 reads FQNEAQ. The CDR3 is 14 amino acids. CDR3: CASSLRWENYEQYF. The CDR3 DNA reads TGTGCCAGCAGCTTGCGCTGGGAGAACTACGAGCAGTACTTC.

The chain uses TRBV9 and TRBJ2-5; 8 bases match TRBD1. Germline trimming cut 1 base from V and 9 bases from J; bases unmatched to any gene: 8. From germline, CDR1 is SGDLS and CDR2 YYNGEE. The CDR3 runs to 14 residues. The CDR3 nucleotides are TGTGCCAGCAGCGTAAGCCCGGACAGGGAGGCCCAGTACTTC. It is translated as CASSVSPDREAQYF. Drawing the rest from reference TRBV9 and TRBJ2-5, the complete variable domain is DSGVTQTPKHLITATGQRVTLRCSPRSGDLSVYWYQQSLDQGLQFLIQYYNGEERAKGNILERFSAQQFPDLHSELNLSSLELGDSALYFCASSVSPDREAQYFGPGTRLLVL.

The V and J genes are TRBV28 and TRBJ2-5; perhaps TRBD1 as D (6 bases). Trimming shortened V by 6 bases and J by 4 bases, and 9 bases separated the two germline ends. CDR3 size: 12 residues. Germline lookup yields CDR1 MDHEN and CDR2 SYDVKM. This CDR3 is CASRRTVETQYF. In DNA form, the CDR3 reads TGTGCCAGCAGAAGGACAGTAGAGACCCAGTACTTC.

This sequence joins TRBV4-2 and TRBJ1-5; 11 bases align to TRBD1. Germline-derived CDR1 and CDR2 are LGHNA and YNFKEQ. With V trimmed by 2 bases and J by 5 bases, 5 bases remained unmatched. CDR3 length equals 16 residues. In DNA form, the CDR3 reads TGTGCCAGCAGCCAACGGGACAGGGGGACGGATCAGCCCCAGCATTTT. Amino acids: CASSQRDRGTDQPQHF.

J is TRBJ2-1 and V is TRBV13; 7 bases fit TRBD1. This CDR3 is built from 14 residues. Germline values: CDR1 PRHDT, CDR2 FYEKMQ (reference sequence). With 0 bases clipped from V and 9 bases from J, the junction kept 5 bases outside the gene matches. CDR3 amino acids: CASSLGQGQGEQFF. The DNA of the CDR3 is TGTGCCAGCAGCTTAGGACAGGGGCAGGGTGAGCAGTTCTTC.

As DNA, the CDR3 is TGTGCCAGTAACCAGGGAGGGGCAAGCAATCAGCCCCAGCATTTT. Translated, it gives CASNQGGASNQPQHF. V gene TRBV19 combines with J gene TRBJ1-5; maybe TRBD1 (5 bases). This CDR3 has 15 amino acids. Per the germline V gene, CDR1 is LNHDA and CDR2 is SQIVND (reference sequence). Trimming cost V 7 bases and J 1 base, with 14 bases left between them. Filled out from reference TRBV19 and TRBJ1-5, the complete variable domain reads DGGITQSPKYLFRKEGQNVTLSCEQNLNHDAMYWYRQDPGQGLRLIYYSQIVNDFQKGDIAEGYSVSREKKESFPLTVTSAQKNPTAFYLCASNQGGASNQPQHFGDGTRLSIL.

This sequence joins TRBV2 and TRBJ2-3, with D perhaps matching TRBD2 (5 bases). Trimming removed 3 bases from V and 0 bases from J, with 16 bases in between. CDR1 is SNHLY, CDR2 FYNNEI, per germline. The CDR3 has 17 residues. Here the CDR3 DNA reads TGTGCCAGCAGTGACCTGGACTTCTCCCGGAGCACAGATACGCAGTATTTT. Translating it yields CASSDLDFSRSTDTQYF.

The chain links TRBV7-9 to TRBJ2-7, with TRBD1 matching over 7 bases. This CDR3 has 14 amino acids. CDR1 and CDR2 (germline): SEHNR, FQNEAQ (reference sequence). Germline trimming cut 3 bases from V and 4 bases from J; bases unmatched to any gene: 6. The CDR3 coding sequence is TGTGCCAGCAGCTTTTCAGGGGGTCGATACGAGCAGTACTTC. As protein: CASSFSGGRYEQYF. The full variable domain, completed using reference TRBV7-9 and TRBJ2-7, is DTGVSQNPRHKITKRGQNVTFRCDPISEHNRLYWYRQTLGQGPEFLTYFQNEAQLEKSRLLSDRFSAERPKGSFSTLEIQRTEQGDSAMYLCASSFSGGRYEQYFGPGTRLTVT.

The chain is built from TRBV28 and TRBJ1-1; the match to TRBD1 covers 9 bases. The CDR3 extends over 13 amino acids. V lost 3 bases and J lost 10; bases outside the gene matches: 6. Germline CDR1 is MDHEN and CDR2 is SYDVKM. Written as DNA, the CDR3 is TGTGCCAGCAGTTTGGGGACAGGGAGTCGAGCTTTCTTT. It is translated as CASSLGTGSRAFF.